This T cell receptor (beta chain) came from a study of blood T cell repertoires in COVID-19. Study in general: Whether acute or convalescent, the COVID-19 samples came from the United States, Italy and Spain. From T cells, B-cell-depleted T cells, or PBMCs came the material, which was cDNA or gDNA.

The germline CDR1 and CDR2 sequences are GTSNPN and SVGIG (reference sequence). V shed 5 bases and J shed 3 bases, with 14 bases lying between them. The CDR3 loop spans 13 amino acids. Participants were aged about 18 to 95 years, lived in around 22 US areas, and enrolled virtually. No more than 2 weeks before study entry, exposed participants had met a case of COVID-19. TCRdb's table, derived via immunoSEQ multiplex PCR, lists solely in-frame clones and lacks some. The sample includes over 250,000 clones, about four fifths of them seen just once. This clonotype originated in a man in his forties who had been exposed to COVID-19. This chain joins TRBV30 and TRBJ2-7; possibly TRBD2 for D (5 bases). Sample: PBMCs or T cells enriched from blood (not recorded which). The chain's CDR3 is CAWDLAGDYEQYF. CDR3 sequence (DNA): TGTGCCTGGGACCTAGCCGGAGACTACGAGCAGTACTTC.